This TCR beta chain was sequenced for a study of regulatory T cells in long-lasting Graves disease. Findings and caveats of the study: TRBV28 was favored in persistent disease, as were TRBJ1-2 and TRBJ2-5.

The germline V gene has CDR1 LGHNT and CDR2 FRNRAP. This CDR3 is built from 12 residues. Trimming took 0 bases from V and 4 from J, leaving 4 bases between them. Documented time point: newly diagnosed GD, antithyroid drugs for less than 3 months. There was RNA extracted from PBMCs, and the TCR library was made from it. This clonotype turned up a few times. What it recognizes is unknown. Arm-PCR with iRepertoire HTBI primers amplified the CDR3 regions for these TCR beta libraries. TCRdb reprocessed the multiplex PCR reads via MiXCR and lists one record per CDR3 protein. The sample contains 350,000 to 450,000 distinct CDR3 sequences, approximately 15% of which appear only once. The same specimen was also included in a second study, on T cells in Graves' hyperthyroidism and ophthalmopathy. That study reports: The authors deemed Graves' hyperthyroidism stable absent ophthalmopathy progression within 18 months.

The origin of this receptor is a middle-aged woman with Graves disease. Sequences were derived from peripheral blood mononuclear cells (PBMCs), sampled at new diagnosis, from a patient treated with antithyroid drugs. This chain links TRBV12-5 with TRBJ2-7; D unclear. The CDR3 loop is CASGLVIYEQYF. Written as DNA, the CDR3 is TGTGCTAGTGGTTTGGTAATTTACGAGCAGTACTTC.